This T cell receptor (beta chain) was sequenced during a study of blood T cell repertoires in COVID-19. Study context: From T cells, B-cell-depleted T cells, or PBMCs came the material, which was cDNA or gDNA.

Libraries were prepared by immunoSEQ multiplex PCR; TCRdb keeps only in-frame clonotypes and omits some of them. Of 150,000 to 200,000 clones listed, roughly 80% are singletons. Sequenced sample: PBMCs or T cells enriched from blood (not recorded which). This receptor was identified in a man aged 45-65 years who had recovered from COVID-19.

CDR3 sequence: CANRVQGAAGELFF. Written as DNA, the CDR3 is TGTGCCAACCGGGTACAGGGGGCAGCCGGGGAGCTGTTTTTT. This sequence joins TRBV2 and TRBJ2-2; 9 positions match TRBD1. J gave up 6 bases and V 10 bases, and 9 bases lay outside the gene matches. CDR3 size: 14 residues. In germline, CDR1 is SNHLY, CDR2 FYNNEI.